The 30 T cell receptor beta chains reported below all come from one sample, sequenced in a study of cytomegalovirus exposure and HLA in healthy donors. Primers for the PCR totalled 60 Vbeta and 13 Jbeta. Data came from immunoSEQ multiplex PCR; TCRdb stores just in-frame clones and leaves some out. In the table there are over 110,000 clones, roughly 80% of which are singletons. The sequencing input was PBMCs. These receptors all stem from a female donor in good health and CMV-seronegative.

The CDR3 reads CASSPQNDYSGNTIYF. Written as DNA, the CDR3 is TGTGCCAGCAGTCCCCAAAACGACTACTCTGGAAACACCATATATTTT. The rearrangement links TRBV2 to TRBJ1-3, with D hard to call. The germline gives CDR1 SNHLY, CDR2 FYNNEI. This CDR3 has 16 amino acids. Between the trimmed V and J ends, which lost 5 bases and 0 bases, there was a span of 14 bases.

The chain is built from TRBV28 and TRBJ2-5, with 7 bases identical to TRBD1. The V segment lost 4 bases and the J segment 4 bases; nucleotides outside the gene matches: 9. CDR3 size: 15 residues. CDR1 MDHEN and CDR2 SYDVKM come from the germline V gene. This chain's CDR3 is CASSSRQGAIETQYF. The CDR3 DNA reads TGTGCCAGCAGTTCAAGACAGGGAGCAATAGAGACCCAGTACTTC.

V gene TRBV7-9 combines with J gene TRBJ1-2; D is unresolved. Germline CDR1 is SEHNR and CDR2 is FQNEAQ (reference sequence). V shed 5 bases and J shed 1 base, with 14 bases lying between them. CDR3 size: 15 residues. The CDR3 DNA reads TGTGCCAGCAGCCTGGCGGGCAGGTATAACTATGGCTACACCTTC. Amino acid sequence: CASSLAGRYNYGYTF.

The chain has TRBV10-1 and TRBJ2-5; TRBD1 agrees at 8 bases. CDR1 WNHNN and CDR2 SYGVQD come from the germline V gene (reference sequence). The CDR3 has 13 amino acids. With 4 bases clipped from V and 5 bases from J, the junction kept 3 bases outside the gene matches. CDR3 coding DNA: TGCGCCAGCAGTGCAGGGGGCGGCGAGACCCAGTACTTC. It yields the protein CASSAGGGETQYF.

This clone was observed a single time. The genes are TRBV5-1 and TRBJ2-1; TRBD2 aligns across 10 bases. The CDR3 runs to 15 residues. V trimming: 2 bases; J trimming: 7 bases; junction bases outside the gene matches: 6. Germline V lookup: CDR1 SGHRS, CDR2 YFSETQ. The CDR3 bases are TGCGCCAGCAGCTTAATAGCGGGAGGATGGAATGAGCAGTTCTTC. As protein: CASSLIAGGWNEQFF.

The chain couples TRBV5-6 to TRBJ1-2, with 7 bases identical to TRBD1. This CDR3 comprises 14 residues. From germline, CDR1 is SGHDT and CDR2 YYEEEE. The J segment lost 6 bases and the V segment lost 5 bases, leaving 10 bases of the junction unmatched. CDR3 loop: CASRQTGEGHGYTF. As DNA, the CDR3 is TGTGCCAGCAGGCAAACAGGGGAAGGGCATGGCTACACCTTC. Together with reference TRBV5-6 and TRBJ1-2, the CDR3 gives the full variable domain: DAGVTQSPTHLIKTRGQQVTLRCSPKSGHDTVSWYQQALGQGPQFIFQYYEEEERQRGNFPDRFSGHQFPNYSSELNVNALLLGDSALYLCASRQTGEGHGYTFGSGTRLTVV.

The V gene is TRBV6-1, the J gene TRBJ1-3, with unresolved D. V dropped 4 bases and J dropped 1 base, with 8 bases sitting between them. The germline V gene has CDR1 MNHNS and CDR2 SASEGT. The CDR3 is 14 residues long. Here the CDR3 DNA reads TGTGCCAGCAGTGTTGCCCTATCTGGAAACACCATATATTTT. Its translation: CASSVALSGNTIYF.

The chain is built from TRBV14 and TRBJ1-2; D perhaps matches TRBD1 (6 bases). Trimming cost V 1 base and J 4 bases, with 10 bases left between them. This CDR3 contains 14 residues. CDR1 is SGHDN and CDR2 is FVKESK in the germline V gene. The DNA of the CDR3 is TGTGCCAGCAGCCAAGGCAGGGGAGCCTATGGCTACACCTTC. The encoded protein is CASSQGRGAYGYTF. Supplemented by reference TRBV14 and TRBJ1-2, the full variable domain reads EAGVTQFPSHSVIEKGQTVTLRCDPISGHDNLYWYRRVMGKEIKFLLHFVKESKQDESGMPNNRFLAERTGGTYSTLKVQPAELEDSGVYFCASSQGRGAYGYTFGSGTRLTVV.

In DNA form, the CDR3 reads TGCGCCAGCAGCTTTATGGACAGGGATGTGACTGAAGCTTTCTTT. As protein: CASSFMDRDVTEAFF. The chain has TRBV5-1 and TRBJ1-1; TRBD1 aligns across 8 bases. The CDR3 spans 15 residues. V shed 2 bases and J 5 bases; nucleotides not matched to a gene: 8. The germline V gene encodes CDR1 SGHRS and CDR2 YFSETQ. Drawing the rest from reference TRBV5-1 and TRBJ1-1, the complete variable domain is KAGVTQTPRYLIKTRGQQVTLSCSPISGHRSVSWYQQTPGQGLQFLFEYFSETQRNKGNFPGRFSGRQFSNSRSEMNVSTLELGDSALYLCASSFMDRDVTEAFFGQGTRLTVV.

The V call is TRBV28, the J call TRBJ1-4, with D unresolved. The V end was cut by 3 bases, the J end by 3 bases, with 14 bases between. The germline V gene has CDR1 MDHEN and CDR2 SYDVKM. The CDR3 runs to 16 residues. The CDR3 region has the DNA TGTGCCAGCAGTTTGACCGAGGGCAGCTCTAATGAAAAACTGTTTTTT. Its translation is CASSLTEGSSNEKLFF.

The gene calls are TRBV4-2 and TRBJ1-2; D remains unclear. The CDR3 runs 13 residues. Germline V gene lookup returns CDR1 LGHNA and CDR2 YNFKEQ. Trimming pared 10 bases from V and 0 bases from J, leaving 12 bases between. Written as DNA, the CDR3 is TGTGCCACGACGCCGGGAACTAACTATGGCTACACCTTC. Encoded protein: CATTPGTNYGYTF.

The chain's CDR3 is CASRDSGSGGDTQYF. For the CDR3, the DNA is TGCGCCAGCAGAGATAGCGGGAGCGGTGGAGATACGCAGTATTTT. The V call is TRBV10-2, the J call TRBJ2-3, with 9 bases lining up with TRBD2. This CDR3 has 15 amino acids. CDR1 and CDR2 (germline): WSHSY, SAAADI. The V gene end was trimmed by 6 bases and the J gene end by 5 bases; junction bases not matched to a gene: 9.

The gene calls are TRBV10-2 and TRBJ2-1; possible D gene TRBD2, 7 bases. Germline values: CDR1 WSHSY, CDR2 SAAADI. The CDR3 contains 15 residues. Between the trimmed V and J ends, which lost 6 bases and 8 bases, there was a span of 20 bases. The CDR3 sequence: CASSGRGGPTHEQFF. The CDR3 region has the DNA TGCGCCAGCAGCGGTAGGGGGGGACCCACTCATGAGCAGTTCTTC.

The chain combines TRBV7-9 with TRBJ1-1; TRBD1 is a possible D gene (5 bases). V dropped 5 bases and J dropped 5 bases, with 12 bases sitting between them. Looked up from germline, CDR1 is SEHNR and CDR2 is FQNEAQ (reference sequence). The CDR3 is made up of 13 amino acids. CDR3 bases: TGTGCCAGCAGCAACGCGGGGGAAACTGAAGCTTTCTTT. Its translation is CASSNAGETEAFF.

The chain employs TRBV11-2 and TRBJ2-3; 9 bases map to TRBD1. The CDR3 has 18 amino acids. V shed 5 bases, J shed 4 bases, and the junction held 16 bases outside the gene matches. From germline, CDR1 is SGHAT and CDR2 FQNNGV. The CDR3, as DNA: TGTGCCAGCAGCCAAGGCGCCTGGGACAGGGATGGCGCAGATACGCAGTATTTT. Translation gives CASSQGAWDRDGADTQYF.

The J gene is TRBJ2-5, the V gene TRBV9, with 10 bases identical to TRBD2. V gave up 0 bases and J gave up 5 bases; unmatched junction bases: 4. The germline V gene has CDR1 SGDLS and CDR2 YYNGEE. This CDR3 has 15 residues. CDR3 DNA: TGTGCCAGCAGCGTAGCTTTGGGACTAGCGGAGACCCAGTACTTC. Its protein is CASSVALGLAETQYF. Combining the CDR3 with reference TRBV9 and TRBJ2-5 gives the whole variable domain DSGVTQTPKHLITATGQRVTLRCSPRSGDLSVYWYQQSLDQGLQFLIQYYNGEERAKGNILERFSAQQFPDLHSELNLSSLELGDSALYFCASSVALGLAETQYFGPGTRLLVL.

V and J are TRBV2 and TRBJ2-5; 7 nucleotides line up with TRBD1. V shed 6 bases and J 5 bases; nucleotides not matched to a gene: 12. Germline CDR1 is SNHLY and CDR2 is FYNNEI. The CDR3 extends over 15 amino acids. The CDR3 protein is CASRKPTGSWETQYF. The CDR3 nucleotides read TGTGCCAGCAGAAAACCGACAGGGAGCTGGGAGACCCAGTACTTC.

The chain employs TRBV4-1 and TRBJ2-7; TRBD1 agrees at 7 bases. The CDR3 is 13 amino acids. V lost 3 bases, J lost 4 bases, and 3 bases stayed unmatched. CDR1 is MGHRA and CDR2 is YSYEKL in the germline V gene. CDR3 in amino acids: CASSHGQEYEQYF. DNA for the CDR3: TGCGCCAGCAGCCACGGACAGGAATACGAGCAGTACTTC.

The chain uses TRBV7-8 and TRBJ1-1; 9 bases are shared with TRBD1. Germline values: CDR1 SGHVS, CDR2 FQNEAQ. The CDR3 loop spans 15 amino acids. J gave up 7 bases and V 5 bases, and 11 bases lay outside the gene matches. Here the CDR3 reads CASSTLQGASNEAFF. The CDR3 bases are TGTGCCAGCAGCACGTTACAGGGGGCCTCCAATGAAGCTTTCTTT.

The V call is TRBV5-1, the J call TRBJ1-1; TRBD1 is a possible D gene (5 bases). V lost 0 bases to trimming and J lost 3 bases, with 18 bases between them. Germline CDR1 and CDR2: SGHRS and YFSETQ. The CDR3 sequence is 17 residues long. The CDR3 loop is CASSLAPRGGWDTEAFF. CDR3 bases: TGCGCCAGCAGCTTGGCCCCCCGCGGGGGATGGGACACTGAAGCTTTCTTT.

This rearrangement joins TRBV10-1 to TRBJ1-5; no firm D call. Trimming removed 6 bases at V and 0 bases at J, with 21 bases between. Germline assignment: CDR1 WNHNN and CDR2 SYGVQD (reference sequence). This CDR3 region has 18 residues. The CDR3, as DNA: TGCGCCAGCAGCTCCGTTGACTCCTCACCCTATAGCAATCAGCCCCAGCATTTT. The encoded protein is CASSSVDSSPYSNQPQHF.

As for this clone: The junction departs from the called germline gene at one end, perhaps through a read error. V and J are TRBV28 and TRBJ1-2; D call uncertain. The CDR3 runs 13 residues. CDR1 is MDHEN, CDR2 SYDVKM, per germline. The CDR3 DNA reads TGTGCCAGCAGTTTCTCCGAGGATTATGGCTACCCCTTC. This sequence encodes CASSFSEDYGYPF.

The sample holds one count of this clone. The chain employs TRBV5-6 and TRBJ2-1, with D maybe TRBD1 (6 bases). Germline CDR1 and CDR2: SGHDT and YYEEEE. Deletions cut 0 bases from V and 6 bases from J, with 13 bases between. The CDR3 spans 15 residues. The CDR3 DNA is TGTGCCAGCAGCTTGGAGGCCAGGGGTAGCAATGAGCAGTTCTTC. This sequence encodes CASSLEARGSNEQFF.

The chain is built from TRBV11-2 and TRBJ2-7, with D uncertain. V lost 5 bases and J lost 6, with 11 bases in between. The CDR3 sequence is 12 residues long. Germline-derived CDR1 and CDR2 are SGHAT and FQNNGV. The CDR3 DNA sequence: TGTGCCAGCAGCCTGCGCCCGGGCGAGCAGTACTTC. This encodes CASSLRPGEQYF.

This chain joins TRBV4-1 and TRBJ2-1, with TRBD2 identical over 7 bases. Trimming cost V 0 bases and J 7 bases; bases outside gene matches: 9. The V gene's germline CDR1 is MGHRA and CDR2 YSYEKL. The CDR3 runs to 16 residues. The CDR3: CASSQDSSGRGNEQFF. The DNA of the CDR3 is TGCGCCAGCAGCCAAGATTCTAGCGGTCGGGGTAATGAGCAGTTCTTC.

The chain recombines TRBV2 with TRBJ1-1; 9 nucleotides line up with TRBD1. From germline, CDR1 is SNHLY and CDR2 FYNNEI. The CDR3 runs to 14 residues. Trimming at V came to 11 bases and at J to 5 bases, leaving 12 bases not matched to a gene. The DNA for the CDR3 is TGTGCCGGGGGACGCAACAGGGGGCGGACTGAAGCTTTCTTT. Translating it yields CAGGRNRGRTEAFF.

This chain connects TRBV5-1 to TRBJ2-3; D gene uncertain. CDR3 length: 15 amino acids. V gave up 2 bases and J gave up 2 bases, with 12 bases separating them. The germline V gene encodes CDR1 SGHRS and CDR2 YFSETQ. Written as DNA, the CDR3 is TGCGCCAGCAGCTTTAATGGCAGGCACACAGATACGCAGTATTTT. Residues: CASSFNGRHTDTQYF.

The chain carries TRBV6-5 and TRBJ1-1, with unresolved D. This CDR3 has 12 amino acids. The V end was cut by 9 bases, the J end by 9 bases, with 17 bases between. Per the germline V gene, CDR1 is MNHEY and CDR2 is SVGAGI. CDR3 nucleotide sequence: TGTGCCAGTTCTACCAGGAGGGATAAAGCTTTCTTT. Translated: CASSTRRDKAFF.

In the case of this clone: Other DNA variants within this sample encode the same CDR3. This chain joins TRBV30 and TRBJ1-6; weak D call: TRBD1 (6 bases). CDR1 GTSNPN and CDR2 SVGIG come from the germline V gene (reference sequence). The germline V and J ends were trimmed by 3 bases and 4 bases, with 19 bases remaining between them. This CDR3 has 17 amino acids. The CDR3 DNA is TGTGCCTGGAGGACAGGCCTCATATACCGTTATAATTCACCCCTCCACTTT. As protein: CAWRTGLIYRYNSPLHF.

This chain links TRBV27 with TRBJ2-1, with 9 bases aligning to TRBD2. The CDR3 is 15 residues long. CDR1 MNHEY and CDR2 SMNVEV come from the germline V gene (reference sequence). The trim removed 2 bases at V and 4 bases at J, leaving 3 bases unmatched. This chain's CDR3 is CASSLGSGRYNEQFF. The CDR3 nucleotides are TGTGCCAGCAGTTTAGGTAGCGGGAGATACAATGAGCAGTTCTTC.